The 4 T cell receptor beta chains in this list originate from one sample, sequenced in a study of blood T cell repertoires in COVID-19. Here immunoSEQ multiplex PCR was the method, and the copy in TCRdb shows in-frame clones only, minus some. The repertoire holds 200,000 or so clones, with 70% to 90% as singletons. The sequenced material came from PBMCs or T cells enriched from blood (not recorded which). Every receptor here comes from a woman in her forties with acute COVID-19.

This clone occurred many times. The CDR3 DNA sequence: TGTGCCAGCAGCTCGACCCTGAGGGACAGCGGAAACACCATATATTTT. Translation: CASSSTLRDSGNTIYF. The chain is built from TRBV11-2 and TRBJ1-3, with TRBD1 matching over 7 bases. Unmatched junction bases numbered 10, after V lost 4 bases and J lost 4 bases. This CDR3 is built from 16 residues. Looked up from germline, CDR1 is SGHAT and CDR2 is FQNNGV.

This chain links TRBV12-3 or TRBV12-4 with TRBJ2-2; maybe TRBD1 (5 bases). The V end lost 2 bases, the J end lost 7 bases, and 8 bases lay between the germline ends. CDR3 length: 13 residues. The DNA of the CDR3 is TGTGCCAGCAGTTTAAAGGGGCACGGGGAGCTGTTTTTT. This sequence encodes CASSLKGHGELFF.

This clone was seen many times. V gene TRBV7-9 combines with J gene TRBJ2-7; D call uncertain. From germline, CDR1 is SEHNR and CDR2 FQNEAQ (reference sequence). This CDR3 is 14 amino acids long. Trimming pared 4 bases from V and 2 bases from J, leaving 12 bases between. In nucleotides, the CDR3 is TGTGCCAGCAGCTCGATGTCATACACCTACGAGCAGTACTTC. It encodes CASSSMSYTYEQYF.

The J gene is TRBJ1-1, the V gene TRBV21-1; no DNA check was done on the table's D call, TRBD1. TRBV21-1 is termed a pseudogene. The length of the CDR3 is 17 residues. The CDR3 loop reads CASSLKSGTGTNTEAFF. CDR3 nucleotides: TGTGCCAGCAGTTTAAAATCCGGGACAGGGACCAACACTGAAGCTTTCTTT.